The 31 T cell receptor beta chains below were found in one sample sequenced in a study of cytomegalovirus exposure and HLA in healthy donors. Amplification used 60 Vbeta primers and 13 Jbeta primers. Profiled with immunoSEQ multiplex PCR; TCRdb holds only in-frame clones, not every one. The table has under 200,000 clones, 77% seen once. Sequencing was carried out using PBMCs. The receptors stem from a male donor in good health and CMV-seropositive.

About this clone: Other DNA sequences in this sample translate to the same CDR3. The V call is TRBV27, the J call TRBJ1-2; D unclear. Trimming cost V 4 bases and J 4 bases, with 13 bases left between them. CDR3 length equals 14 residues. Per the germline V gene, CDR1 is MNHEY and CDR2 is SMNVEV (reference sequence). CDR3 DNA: TGTGCCAGCAGTTCATACGTCGGGTCCTATGGCTACACCTTC. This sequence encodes CASSSYVGSYGYTF.

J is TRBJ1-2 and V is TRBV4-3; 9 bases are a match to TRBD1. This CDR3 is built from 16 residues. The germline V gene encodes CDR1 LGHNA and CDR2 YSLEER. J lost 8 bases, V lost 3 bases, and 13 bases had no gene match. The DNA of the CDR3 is TGCGCCAGCAGCCAGAACCGGGACAGGGCTTTGAACGGCTACACCTTC. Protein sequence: CASSQNRDRALNGYTF.

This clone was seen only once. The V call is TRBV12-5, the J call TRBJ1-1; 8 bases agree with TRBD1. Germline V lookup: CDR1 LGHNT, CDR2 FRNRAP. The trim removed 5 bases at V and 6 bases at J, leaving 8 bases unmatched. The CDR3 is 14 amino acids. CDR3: CASGTDRAVAEAFF. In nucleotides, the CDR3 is TGTGCTAGTGGTACGGACAGGGCGGTGGCTGAAGCTTTCTTT.

CDR3 residues: CASSSHGTGGGGNTIYF. CDR3 nucleotide sequence: TGTGCCAGCAGCTCCCATGGGACAGGGGGAGGTGGAAACACCATATATTTT. The chain carries TRBV11-2 and TRBJ1-3; 11 bases line up with TRBD1. CDR1 SGHAT and CDR2 FQNNGV come from the germline V gene. The CDR3 runs 17 residues. The ends lost 4 bases at V and 3 bases at J; junction bases unmatched: 8.

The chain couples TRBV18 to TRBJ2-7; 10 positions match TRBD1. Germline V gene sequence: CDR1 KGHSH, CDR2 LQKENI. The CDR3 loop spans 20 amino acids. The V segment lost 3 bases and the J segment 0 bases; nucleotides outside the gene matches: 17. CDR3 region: CASSPIPVPGQGSSSYEQYF. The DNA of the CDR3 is TGTGCCAGCTCACCGATTCCTGTCCCGGGACAGGGGTCGAGCTCCTACGAGCAGTACTTC.

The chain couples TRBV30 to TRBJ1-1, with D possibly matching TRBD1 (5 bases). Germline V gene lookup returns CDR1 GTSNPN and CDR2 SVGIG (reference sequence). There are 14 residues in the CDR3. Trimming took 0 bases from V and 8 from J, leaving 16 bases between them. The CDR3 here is CAWSVPGSKGEAFF. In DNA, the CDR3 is TGTGCCTGGAGTGTACCGGGCAGTAAGGGGGAAGCTTTCTTT. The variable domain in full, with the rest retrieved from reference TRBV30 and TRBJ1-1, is SQTIHQWPATLVQPVGSPLSLECTVEGTSNPNLYWYRQAAGRGLQLLFYSVGIGQISSEVPQNLSASRPQDRQFILSSKKLLLSDSGFYLCAWSVPGSKGEAFFGQGTRLTVV.

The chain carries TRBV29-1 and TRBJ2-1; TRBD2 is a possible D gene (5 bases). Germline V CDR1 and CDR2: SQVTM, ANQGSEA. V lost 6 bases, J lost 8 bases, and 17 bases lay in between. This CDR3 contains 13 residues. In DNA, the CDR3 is TGCAGCGTCGGACTGACTACCTCTGATGAGCAGTTCTTC. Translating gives CSVGLTTSDEQFF.

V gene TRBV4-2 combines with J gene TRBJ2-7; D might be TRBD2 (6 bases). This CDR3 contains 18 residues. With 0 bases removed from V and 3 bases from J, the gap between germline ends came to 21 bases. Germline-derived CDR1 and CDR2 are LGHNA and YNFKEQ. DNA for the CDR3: TGTGCCAGCAGCCAAGACCCCGGGGGTCACGGGGGAGACTACGAGCAGTACTTC. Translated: CASSQDPGGHGGDYEQYF.

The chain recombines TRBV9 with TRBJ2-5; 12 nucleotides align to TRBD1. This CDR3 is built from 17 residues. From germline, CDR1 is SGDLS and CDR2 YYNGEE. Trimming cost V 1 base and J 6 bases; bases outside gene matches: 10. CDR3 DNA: TGTGCCAGCAGCGTAAGCGTTTGGGACAGGGGGCTGAAGACCCAGTACTTC. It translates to CASSVSVWDRGLKTQYF.

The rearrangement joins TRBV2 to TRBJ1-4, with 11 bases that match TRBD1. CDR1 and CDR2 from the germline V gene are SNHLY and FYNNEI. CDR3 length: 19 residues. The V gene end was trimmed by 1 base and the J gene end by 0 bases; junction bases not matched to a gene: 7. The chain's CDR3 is CASSEVGQGVPATNEKLFF. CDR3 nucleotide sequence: TGTGCCAGCAGTGAAGTGGGACAGGGGGTCCCAGCAACTAATGAAAAACTGTTTTTT. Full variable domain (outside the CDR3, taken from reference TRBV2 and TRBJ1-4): EPEVTQTPSHQVTQMGQEVILRCVPISNHLYFYWYRQILGQKVEFLVSFYNNEISEKSEIFDDQFSVERPDGSNFTLKIRSTKLEDSAMYFCASSEVGQGVPATNEKLFFGSGTQLSVL.

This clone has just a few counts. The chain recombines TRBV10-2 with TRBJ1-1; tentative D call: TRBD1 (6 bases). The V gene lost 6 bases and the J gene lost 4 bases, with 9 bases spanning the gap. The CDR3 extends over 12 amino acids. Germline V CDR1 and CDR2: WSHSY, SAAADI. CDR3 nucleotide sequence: TGCGCCAGCAGGGAAGGGGGCACTGAAGCTTTCTTT. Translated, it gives CASREGGTEAFF.

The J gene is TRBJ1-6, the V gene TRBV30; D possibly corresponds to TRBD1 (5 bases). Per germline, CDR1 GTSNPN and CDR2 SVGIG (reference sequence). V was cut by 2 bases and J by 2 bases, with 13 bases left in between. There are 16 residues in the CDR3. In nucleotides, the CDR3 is TGTGCCTGGAGTATGGGGGGTCGGACCTATAATTCACCCCTCCACTTT. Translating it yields CAWSMGGRTYNSPLHF. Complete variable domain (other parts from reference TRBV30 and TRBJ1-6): SQTIHQWPATLVQPVGSPLSLECTVEGTSNPNLYWYRQAAGRGLQLLFYSVGIGQISSEVPQNLSASRPQDRQFILSSKKLLLSDSGFYLCAWSMGGRTYNSPLHFGNGTRLTVT.

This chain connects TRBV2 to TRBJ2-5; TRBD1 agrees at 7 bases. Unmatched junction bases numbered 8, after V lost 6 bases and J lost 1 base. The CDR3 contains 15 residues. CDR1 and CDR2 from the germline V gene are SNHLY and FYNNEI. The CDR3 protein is CASRILTGTQETQYF. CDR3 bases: TGTGCCAGCAGGATTTTGACAGGGACCCAAGAGACCCAGTACTTC.

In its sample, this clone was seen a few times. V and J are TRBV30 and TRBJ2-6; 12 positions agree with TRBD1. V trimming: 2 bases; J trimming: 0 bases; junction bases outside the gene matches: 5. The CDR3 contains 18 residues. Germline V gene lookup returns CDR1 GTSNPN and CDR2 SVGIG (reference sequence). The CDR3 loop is CAWSRGTGGGSGANVLTF. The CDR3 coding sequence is TGTGCCTGGAGTAGGGGGACAGGGGGCGGCTCTGGGGCCAACGTCCTGACTTTC.

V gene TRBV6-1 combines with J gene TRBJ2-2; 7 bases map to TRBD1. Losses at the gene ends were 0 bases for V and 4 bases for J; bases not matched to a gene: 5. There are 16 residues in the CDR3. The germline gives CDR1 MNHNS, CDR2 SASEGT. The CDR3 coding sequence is TGTGCCAGCAGTGAAGCGCTCGAGGGGGCCACCGGGGAGCTGTTTTTT. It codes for CASSEALEGATGELFF.

CDR3 residues: CASSRRTSGFAGSTQYF. Written as DNA, the CDR3 is TGTGCCAGCAGCCGGAGGACTAGCGGGTTCGCGGGGAGTACGCAGTATTTT. V gene TRBV27 combines with J gene TRBJ2-3; TRBD2 aligns across 11 bases. Germline V gene sequence: CDR1 MNHEY, CDR2 SMNVEV (reference sequence). After removal of 6 bases from V and 8 bases from J, the junction contained 16 bases not matched to a gene. CDR3 length: 17 amino acids.

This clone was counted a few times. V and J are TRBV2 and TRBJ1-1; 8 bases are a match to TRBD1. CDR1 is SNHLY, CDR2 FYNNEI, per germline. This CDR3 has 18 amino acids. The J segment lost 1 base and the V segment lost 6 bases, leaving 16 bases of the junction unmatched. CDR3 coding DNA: TGTGCCAGCAGGGGGGGCATCTACAGGGGGTTGGGGAACACTGAAGCTTTCTTT. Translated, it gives CASRGGIYRGLGNTEAFF. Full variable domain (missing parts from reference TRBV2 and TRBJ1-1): EPEVTQTPSHQVTQMGQEVILRCVPISNHLYFYWYRQILGQKVEFLVSFYNNEISEKSEIFDDQFSVERPDGSNFTLKIRSTKLEDSAMYFCASRGGIYRGLGNTEAFFGQGTRLTVV.

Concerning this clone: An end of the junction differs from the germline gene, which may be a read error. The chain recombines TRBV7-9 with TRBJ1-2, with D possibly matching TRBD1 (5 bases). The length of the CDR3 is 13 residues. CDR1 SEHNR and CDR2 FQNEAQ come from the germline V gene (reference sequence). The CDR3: CSSSFGRDDGYTF. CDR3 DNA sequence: TGTTCCAGCAGCTTTGGCAGGGATGATGGCTACACCTTC.

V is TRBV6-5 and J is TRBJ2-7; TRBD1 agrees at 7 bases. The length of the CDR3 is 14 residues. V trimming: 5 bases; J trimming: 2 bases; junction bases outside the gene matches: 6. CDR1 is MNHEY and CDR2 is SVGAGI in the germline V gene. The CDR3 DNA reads TGTGCCAGCAGTCCCCGGGACAGAGCCTACGAGCAGTACTTC. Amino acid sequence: CASSPRDRAYEQYF.

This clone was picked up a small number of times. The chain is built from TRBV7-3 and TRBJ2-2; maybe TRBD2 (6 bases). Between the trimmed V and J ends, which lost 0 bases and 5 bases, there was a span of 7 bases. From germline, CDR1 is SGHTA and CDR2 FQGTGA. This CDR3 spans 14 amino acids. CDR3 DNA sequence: TGTGCCAGCAGCTTAACGACTAGAACCGGGGAGCTGTTTTTT. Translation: CASSLTTRTGELFF.

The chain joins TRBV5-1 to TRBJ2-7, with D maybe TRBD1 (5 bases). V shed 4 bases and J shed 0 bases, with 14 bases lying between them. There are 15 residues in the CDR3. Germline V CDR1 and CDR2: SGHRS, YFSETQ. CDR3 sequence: CASSTAGRDSYEQYF. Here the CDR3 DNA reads TGCGCCAGCAGCACGGCAGGCAGGGACTCCTACGAGCAGTACTTC.

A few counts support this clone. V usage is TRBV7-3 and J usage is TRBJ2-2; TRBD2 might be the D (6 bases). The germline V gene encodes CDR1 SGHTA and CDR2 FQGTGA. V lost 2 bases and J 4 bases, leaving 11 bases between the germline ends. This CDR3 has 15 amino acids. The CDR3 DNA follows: TGTGCCAGCAGCTTACCGGGGGTGGGCACCGGGGAGCTGTTTTTT. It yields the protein CASSLPGVGTGELFF.

CDR3 nucleotides: TGTGCCAGCAGGGATCAGAACAGGGCCAACTCACCCCTCCACTTT. Its translation is CASRDQNRANSPLHF. This chain connects TRBV13 to TRBJ1-6, with D possibly matching TRBD1 (6 bases). The CDR3 is 15 amino acids. Trimming cost V 6 bases and J 10 bases, with 19 bases left between them. The germline CDR1 and CDR2 sequences are PRHDT and FYEKMQ (reference sequence). Based on the CDR3 plus reference TRBV13 and TRBJ1-6, the full variable domain is AAGVIQSPRHLIKEKRETATLKCYPIPRHDTVYWYQQGPGQDPQFLISFYEKMQSDKGSIPDRFSAQQFSDYHSELNMSSLELGDSALYFCASRDQNRANSPLHFGNGTRLTVT.

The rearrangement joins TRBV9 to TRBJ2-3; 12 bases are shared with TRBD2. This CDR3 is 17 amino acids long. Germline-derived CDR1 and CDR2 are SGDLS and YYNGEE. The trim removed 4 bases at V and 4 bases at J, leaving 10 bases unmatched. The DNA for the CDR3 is TGTGCCAGCAGCCTGTACATGGGACTAGCGGGCCCAGATACGCAGTATTTT. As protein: CASSLYMGLAGPDTQYF.

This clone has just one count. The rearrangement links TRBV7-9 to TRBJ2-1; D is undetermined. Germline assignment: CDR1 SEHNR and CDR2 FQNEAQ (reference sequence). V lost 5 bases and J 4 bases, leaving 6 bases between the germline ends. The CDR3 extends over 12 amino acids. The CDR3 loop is CASSKQYNEQFF. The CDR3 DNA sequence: TGTGCCAGCAGCAAACAGTACAATGAGCAGTTCTTC.

The CDR3 DNA sequence: TGTGCCAGCAGTTTATCGGCCAACACTGAAGCTTTCTTT. Translated: CASSLSANTEAFF. The rearrangement uses TRBV27 and TRBJ1-1; no definite D call. This CDR3 is 13 amino acids long. V lost 0 bases and J 2 bases, leaving 4 bases between the germline ends. Germline values: CDR1 MNHEY, CDR2 SMNVEV (reference sequence).

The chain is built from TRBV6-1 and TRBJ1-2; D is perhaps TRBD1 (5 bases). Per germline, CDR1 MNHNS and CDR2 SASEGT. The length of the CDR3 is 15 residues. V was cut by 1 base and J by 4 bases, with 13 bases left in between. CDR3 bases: TGTGCCAGCAGTGAAGACCGGGTACAGGCCTATGGCTACACCTTC. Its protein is CASSEDRVQAYGYTF.

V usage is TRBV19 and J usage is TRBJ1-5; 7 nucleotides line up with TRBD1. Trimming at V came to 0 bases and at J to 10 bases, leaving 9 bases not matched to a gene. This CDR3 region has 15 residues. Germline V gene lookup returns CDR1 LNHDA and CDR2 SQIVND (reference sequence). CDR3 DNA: TGTGCCAGTAGTATAGATTGGACAGGCTCGGGTCCCCAGCATTTT. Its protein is CASSIDWTGSGPQHF. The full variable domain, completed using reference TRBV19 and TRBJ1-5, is DGGITQSPKYLFRKEGQNVTLSCEQNLNHDAMYWYRQDPGQGLRLIYYSQIVNDFQKGDIAEGYSVSREKKESFPLTVTSAQKNPTAFYLCASSIDWTGSGPQHFGDGTRLSIL.

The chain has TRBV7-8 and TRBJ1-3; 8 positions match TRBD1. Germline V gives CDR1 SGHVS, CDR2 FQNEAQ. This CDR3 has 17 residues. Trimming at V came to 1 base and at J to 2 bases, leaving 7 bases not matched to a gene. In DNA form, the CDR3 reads TGTGCCAGCAGCTTAGTTTCCAGGGGGCGAGCTGGAAACACCATATATTTT. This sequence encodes CASSLVSRGRAGNTIYF.

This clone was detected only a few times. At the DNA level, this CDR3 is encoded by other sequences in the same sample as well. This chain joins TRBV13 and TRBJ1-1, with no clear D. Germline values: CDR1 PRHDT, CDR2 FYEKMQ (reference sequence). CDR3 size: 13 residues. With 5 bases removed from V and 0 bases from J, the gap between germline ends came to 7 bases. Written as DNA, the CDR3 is TGTGCCAGCAGCCCGCGGGTGAACACTGAAGCTTTCTTT. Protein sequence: CASSPRVNTEAFF.

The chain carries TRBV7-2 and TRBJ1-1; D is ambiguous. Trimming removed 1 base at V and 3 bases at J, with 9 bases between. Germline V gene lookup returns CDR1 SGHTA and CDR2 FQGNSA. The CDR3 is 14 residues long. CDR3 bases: TGTGCCAGCAGCTTAGGTCAGGCCCACACTGAAGCTTTCTTT. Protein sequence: CASSLGQAHTEAFF. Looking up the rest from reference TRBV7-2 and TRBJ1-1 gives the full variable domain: GAGVSQSPSNKVTEKGKDVELRCDPISGHTALYWYRQSLGQGLEFLIYFQGNSAPDKSGLPSDRFSAERTGGSVSTLTIQRTQQEDSAVYLCASSLGQAHTEAFFGQGTRLTVV.